This T cell receptor (beta chain) was identified during a study of spatial heterogeneity in lung cancer. At the level of the study: Consistent detection of more beta-chain than alpha-chain sequences was observed.

Indicated time point: sample taken at primary tumor resection. Overall study findings and caveats: Mutation tallies in tumors tracked expanded intratumoral alpha and beta TCR counts.

This CDR3 contains 15 residues. The V gene end was trimmed by 2 bases and the J gene end by 4 bases; junction bases not matched to a gene: 5. Germline V CDR1 and CDR2: SEHNR, FQNEAQ (reference sequence). Single TCR cDNA molecules each had their own unique molecular identifier. TCRdb re-derived calls from the 5' RACE reads in MiXCR, one entry per CDR3 protein. In the table there are about 3,000 distinct CDR3 sequences, more than 5% of which are singletons. This clonotype is categorized as medium-sized. No antigen is known for it. The sequencing here drew on lung tumor tissue, taken at surgery. This sequence was found in a male donor with early-stage non-small cell lung cancer. This chain joins TRBV7-9 and TRBJ2-1; 7 bases fit TRBD2. The CDR3 loop reads CASSLRGSLYNEQFF. The CDR3 DNA reads TGTGCCAGCAGCTTACGCGGGAGCTTGTACAATGAGCAGTTCTTC.